The present T cell receptor (beta chain) was sequenced within a study of cytomegalovirus exposure and HLA in healthy donors. Germline CDR1 and CDR2: GTSNPN and SVGIG (reference sequence). V was trimmed by 0 bases and J by 6 bases, leaving 15 bases between them. The CDR3 sequence is 15 residues long. PCR amplification relied on 60 Vbeta primers (plus 13 Jbeta primers). TCRdb keeps only in-frame clones here, not all; method: immunoSEQ multiplex PCR. The sample shows approximately 170,000 clones, over 60% of them seen only once. The gene calls are TRBV30 and TRBJ1-5; no reliable D call. Sequencing input: PBMCs. This TCR was sampled from a young man in good health and CMV-seropositive. The CDR3 loop reads CAWSVQSGIGQPQHF. The CDR3, as DNA: TGTGCCTGGAGTGTACAATCGGGGATAGGTCAGCCCCAGCATTTT.